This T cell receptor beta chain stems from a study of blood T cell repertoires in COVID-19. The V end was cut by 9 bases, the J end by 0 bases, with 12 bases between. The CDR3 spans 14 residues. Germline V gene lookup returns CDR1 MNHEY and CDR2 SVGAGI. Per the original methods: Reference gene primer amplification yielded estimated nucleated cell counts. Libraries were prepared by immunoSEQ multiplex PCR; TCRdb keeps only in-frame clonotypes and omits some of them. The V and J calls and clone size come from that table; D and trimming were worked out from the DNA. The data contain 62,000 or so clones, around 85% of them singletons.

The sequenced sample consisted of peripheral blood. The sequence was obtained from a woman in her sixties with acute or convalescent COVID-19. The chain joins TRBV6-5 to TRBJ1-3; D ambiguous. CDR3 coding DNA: TGTGCCAGGGAGGGAATCAGCTCTGGAAACACCATATATTTT. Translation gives CAREGISSGNTIYF.